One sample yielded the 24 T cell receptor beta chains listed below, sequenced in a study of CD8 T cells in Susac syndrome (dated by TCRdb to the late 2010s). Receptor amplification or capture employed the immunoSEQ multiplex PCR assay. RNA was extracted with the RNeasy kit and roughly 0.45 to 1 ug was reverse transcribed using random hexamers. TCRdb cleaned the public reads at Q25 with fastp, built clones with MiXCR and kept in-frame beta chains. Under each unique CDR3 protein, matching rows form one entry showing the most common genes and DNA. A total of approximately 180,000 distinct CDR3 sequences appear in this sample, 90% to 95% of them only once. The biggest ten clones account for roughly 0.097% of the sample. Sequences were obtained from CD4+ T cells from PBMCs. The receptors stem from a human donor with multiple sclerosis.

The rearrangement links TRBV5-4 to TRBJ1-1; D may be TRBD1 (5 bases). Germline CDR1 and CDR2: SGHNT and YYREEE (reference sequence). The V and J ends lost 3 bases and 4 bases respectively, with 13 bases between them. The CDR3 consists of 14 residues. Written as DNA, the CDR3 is TGTGCCAGCAGCTCTCCGGGACGTCGCACTGAAGCTTTCTTT. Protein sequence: CASSSPGRRTEAFF.

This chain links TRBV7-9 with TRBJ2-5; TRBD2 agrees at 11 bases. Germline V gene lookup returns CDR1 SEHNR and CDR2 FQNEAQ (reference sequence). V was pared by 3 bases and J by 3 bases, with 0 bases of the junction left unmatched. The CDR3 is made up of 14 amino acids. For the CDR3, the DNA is TGTGCCAGCAGCTTGACTAGCGGGGAAGAGACCCAGTACTTC. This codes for CASSLTSGEETQYF.

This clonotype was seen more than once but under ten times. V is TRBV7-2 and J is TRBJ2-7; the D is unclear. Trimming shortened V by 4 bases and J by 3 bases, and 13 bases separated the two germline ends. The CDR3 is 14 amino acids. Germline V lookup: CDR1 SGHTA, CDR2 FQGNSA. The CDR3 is CASSSQGGSYEQYF. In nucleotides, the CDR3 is TGTGCCAGCAGCTCCCAAGGTGGCAGCTACGAGCAGTACTTC.

The CDR3 protein is CASSLKGAINQPQHF. The CDR3 DNA reads TGTGCCAGCAGCCTCAAAGGGGCAATAAATCAGCCCCAGCATTTT. The rearrangement joins TRBV3-1 to TRBJ1-5; a weak D match, TRBD1 (5 bases). The CDR3 spans 15 residues. The V end lost 4 bases, the J end lost 4 bases, and 14 bases lay between the germline ends. CDR1 LGHDT and CDR2 YNNKEL come from the germline V gene (reference sequence).

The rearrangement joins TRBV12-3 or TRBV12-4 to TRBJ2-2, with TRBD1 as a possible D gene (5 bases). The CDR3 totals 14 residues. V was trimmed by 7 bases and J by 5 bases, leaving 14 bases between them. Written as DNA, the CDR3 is TGTGCCAGCACCCAACGACAGACTACCGGGGAGCTGTTTTTT. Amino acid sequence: CASTQRQTTGELFF.

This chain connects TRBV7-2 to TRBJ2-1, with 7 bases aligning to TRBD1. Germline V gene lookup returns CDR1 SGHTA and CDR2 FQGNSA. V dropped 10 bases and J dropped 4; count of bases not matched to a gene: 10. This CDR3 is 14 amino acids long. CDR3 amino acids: CATLEGQRYNEQFF. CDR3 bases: TGTGCCACTCTAGAGGGACAGAGATACAATGAGCAGTTCTTC.

Written as DNA, the CDR3 is TGCGCCAGCAGCCAAGAATGGGACAGGTCTAGCAATCAGCCCCAGCATTTT. It codes for CASSQEWDRSSNQPQHF. J is TRBJ1-5 and V is TRBV4-3; 8 bases match TRBD1. The CDR3 sequence is 17 residues long. Germline CDR1 reads LGHNA; CDR2 reads YSLEER. V was clipped by 0 bases and J by 0 bases; unmatched bases: 4.

In nucleotides, the CDR3 is TGTGCCAGCAGCTGGACAGGGGATGGCTACACCTTC. Translation gives CASSWTGDGYTF. This chain links TRBV7-9 with TRBJ1-2, with 9 bases fitting TRBD1. The CDR3 spans 12 residues. The germline gives CDR1 SEHNR, CDR2 FQNEAQ (reference sequence). With V trimmed by 4 bases and J by 6 bases, 0 bases remained unmatched.

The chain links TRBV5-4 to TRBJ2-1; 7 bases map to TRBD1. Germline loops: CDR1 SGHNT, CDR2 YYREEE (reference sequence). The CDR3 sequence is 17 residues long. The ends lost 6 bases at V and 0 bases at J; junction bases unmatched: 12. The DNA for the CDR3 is TGTGCCAGCACCATAGGGGGCATAGCGTCCTCCTACAATGAGCAGTTCTTC. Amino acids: CASTIGGIASSYNEQFF.

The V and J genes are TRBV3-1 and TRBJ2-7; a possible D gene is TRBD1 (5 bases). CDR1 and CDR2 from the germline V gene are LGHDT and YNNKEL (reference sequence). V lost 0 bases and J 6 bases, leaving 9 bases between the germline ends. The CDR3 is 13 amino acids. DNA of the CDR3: TGTGCCAGCAGCCAAGAATATAGGGGCGAGCAGTACTTC. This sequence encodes CASSQEYRGEQYF.

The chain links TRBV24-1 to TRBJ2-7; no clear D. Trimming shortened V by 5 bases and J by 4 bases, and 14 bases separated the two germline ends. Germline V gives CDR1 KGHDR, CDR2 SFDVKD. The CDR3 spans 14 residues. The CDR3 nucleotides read TGTGCCACCAGTGCCCCAGGTTCGCTTTACGAGCAGTACTTC. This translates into CATSAPGSLYEQYF.

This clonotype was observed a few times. The CDR3 DNA follows: TGTGCCAGCAGCCCCCGGACAGGGGATGGCTACACCTTC. Translation gives CASSPRTGDGYTF. This chain connects TRBV14 to TRBJ1-2; TRBD1 matches at 9 bases. The ends lost 4 bases at V and 6 bases at J; junction bases unmatched: 3. CDR1 and CDR2 (germline): SGHDN, FVKESK. This CDR3 has 13 residues.

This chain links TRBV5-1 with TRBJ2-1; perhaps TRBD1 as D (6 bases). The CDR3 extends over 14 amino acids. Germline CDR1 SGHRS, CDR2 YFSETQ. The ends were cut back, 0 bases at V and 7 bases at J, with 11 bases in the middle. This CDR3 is CASSLGTERNEQFF. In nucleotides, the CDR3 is TGCGCCAGCAGCTTGGGGACAGAAAGAAATGAGCAGTTCTTC.

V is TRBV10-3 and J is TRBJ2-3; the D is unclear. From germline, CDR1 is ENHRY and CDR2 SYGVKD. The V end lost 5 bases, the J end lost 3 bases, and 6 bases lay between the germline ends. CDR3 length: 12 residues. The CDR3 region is CAISIETDTQYF. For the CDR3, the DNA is TGTGCCATCAGTATAGAGACAGATACGCAGTATTTT.

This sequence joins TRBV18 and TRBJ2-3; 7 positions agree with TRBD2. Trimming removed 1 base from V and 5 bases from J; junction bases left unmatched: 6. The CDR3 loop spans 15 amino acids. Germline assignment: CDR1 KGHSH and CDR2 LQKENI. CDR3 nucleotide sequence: TGTGCCAGCTCACCACGGGGGAGGGTTGAAGATACGCAGTATTTT. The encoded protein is CASSPRGRVEDTQYF. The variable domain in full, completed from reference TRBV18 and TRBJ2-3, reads NAGVMQNPRHLVRRRGQEARLRCSPMKGHSHVYWYRQLPEEGLKFMVYLQKENIIDESGMPKERFSAEFPKEGPSILRIQQVVRGDSAAYFCASSPRGRVEDTQYFGPGTRLTVL.

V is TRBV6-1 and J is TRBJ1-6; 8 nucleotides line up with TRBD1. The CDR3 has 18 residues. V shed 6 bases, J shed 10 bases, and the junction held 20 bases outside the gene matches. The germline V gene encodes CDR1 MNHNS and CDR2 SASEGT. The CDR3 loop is CASSPFSPGQDRRSPLHF. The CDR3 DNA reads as TGTGCCAGCAGCCCCTTTTCCCCGGGACAGGATCGTCGGTCACCCCTCCACTTT.

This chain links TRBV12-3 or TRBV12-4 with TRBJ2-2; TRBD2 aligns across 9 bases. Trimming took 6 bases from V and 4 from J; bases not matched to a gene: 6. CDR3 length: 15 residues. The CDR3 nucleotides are TGTGCCAGCAGCCGGCGACTAGCGGTCACCGGGGAGCTGTTTTTT. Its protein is CASSRRLAVTGELFF.

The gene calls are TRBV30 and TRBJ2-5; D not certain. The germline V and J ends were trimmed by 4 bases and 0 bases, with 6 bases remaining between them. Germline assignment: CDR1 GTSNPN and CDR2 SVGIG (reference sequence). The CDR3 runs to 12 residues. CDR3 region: CAWNQYQETQYF. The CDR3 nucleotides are TGTGCCTGGAATCAGTACCAAGAGACCCAGTACTTC.

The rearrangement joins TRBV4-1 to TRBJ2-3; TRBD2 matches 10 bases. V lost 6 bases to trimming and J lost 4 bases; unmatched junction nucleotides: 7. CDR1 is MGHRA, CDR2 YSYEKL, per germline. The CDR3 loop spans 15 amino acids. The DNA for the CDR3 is TGCGCCAGCAGTTCAGAGCGGGGGGGCCCAGATACGCAGTATTTT. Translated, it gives CASSSERGGPDTQYF.

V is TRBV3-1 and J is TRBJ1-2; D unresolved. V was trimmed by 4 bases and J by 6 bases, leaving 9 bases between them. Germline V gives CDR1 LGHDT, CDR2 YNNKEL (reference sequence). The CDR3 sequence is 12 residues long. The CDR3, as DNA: TGTGCCAGCAGCCGCCAGGATGATGGCTACACCTTC. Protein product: CASSRQDDGYTF.

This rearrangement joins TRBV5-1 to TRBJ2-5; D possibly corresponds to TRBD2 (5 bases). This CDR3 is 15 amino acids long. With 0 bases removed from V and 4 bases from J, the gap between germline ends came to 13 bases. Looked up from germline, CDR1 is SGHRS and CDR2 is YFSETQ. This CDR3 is CASSLDGVVGETQYF. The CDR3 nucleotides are TGCGCCAGCAGCTTGGACGGGGTAGTAGGAGAGACCCAGTACTTC.

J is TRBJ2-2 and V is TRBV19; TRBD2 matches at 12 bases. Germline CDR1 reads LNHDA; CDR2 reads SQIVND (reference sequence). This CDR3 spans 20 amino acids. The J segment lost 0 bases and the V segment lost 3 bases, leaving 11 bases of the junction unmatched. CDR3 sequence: CASSIGASGGAKANTGELFF. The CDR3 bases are TGTGCCAGTAGTATCGGGGCTAGCGGGGGGGCTAAGGCGAACACCGGGGAGCTGTTTTTT.

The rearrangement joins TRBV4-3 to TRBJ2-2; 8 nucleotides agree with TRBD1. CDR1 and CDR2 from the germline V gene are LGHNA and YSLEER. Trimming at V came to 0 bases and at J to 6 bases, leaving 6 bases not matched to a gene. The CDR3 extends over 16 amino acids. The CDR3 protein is CASSQEQGALAGELFF. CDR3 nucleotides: TGCGCCAGCAGCCAAGAGCAGGGGGCCTTGGCCGGGGAGCTGTTTTTT.

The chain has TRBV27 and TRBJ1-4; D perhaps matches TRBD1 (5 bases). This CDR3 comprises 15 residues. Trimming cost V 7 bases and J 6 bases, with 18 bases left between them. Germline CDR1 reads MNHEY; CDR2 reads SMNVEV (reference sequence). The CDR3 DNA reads TGTGCCAGCACTCTAACGGCCGGGACCGATGAAAAACTGTTTTTT. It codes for CASTLTAGTDEKLFF.